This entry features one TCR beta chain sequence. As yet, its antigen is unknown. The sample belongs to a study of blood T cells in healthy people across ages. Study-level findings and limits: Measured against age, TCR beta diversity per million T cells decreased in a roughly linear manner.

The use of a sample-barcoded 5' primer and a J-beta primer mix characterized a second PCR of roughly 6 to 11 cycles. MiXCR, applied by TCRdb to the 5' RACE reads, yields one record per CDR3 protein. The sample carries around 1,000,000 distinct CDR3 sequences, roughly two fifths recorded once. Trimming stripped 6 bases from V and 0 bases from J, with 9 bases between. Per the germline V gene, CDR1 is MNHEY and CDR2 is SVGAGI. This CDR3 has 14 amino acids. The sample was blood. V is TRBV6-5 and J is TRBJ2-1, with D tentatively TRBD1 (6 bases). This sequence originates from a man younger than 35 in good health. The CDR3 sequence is CASRQGSSYNEQFF. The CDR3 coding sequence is TGTGCCAGCAGACAGGGCAGCTCCTACAATGAGCAGTTCTTC.